This T cell receptor (beta chain) was obtained from a study of blood T cell repertoires in COVID-19. The CDR3 extends over 15 amino acids. V shed 2 bases, J shed 4 bases, and the junction held 3 bases outside the gene matches. Germline CDR1 is MNHNS and CDR2 is SASEGT. Original methodology: For nucleated cells, counts were estimated from reference gene primer amplification. Measured with immunoSEQ multiplex PCR; TCRdb has only the in-frame clones, and not every one. V and J calls and clone size are those listed in that table; D and trimming were worked out from the DNA. The data show approximately 19,000 clones, approximately 93% seen once.

The TCR sequence derives from a human donor in a cohort sampled during active COVID-19. V usage is TRBV6-1 and J usage is TRBJ2-7; 12 positions match TRBD1. The sequenced sample consisted of peripheral blood. CDR3 nucleotides: TGTGCCAGCAGTGAAAGGGACAGGGGGCGGTACGAGCAGTACTTC. It translates to CASSERDRGRYEQYF.